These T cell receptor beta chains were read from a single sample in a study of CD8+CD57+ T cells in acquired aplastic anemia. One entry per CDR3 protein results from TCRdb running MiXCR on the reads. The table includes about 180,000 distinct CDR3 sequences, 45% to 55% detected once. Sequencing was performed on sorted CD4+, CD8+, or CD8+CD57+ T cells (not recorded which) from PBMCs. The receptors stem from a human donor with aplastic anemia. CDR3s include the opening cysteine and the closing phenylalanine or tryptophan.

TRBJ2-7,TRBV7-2,CASSPNGRNEQYF
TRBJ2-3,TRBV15,CATSRALEGGRDTQYF
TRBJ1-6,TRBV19,CASSIDFGSPLHF
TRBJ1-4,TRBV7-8,CASSPSRTNEKLFF
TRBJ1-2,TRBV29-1,CSVPRRGSNSGGYTF
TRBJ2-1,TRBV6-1,CASSEVGAVAIGHEQFF
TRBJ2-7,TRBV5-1,CASTGGGPSYEQYF
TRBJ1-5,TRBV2,CASSAPTGRKAQHF
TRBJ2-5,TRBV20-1,CSAARRGSLKETQYF
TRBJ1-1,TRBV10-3,CAIRGTGNMNTEAFF
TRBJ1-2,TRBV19,CASSIQAYGYTF
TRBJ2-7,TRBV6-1,CASSKRTGGDEQYF
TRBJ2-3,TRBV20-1,CSAATQAGRGDTQYF
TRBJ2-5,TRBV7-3,CASSSTASSQETQYF
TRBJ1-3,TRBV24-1,CATSEVNGNTIYF